The rows below give T cell receptor beta chains drawn from one sample of a study of metastatic and nonmetastatic thyroid tumors. TCRdb reprocessed the PCR reads via MiXCR. The data hold 35,000 to 50,000 clones, with roughly 14% observed a single time. Material: blood. All receptors derive from a female donor with papillary thyroid cancer or a benign thyroid nodule (not recorded which). Some clones in this sample may be carry-over from other donors' samples. CDR3s include the opening cysteine and the closing phenylalanine or tryptophan. Fields, in order: J gene, V gene, CDR3 length, clone size, D gene, CDR3 protein, CDR3 DNA. A D gene is named only where the DNA matches it firmly. Rows may omit the clone size; those that give it use once, few, many or a size class.

j_gene: TRBJ2-7
v_gene: TRBV28
len: 15
abundance: many
d_gene: TRBD1
CDR3aa: CASSPAGTGAYEQYF
CDR3nt: TGTGCCAGCAGCCCAGCCGGGACAGGGGCCTACGAGCAGTACTTC

j_gene: TRBJ2-5
v_gene: TRBV7-6
len: 14
abundance: NA
d_gene: NA
CDR3aa: CASSFLTYEETQYF
CDR3nt: TGTGCCAGCAGCTTTCTGACGTACGAGGAGACCCAGTACTTC

j_gene: TRBJ2-3
v_gene: TRBV19
len: 13
abundance: many
d_gene: NA
CDR3aa: CASSPESTDTQYF
CDR3nt: TGTGCCAGTAGTCCCGAGTCCACAGATACGCAGTATTTT

j_gene: TRBJ1-1
v_gene: TRBV11-1
len: 16
abundance: many
d_gene: TRBD1
CDR3aa: CASSLMTGPGGTEAFF
CDR3nt: TGTGCCAGCAGCTTGATGACAGGCCCAGGGGGCACTGAAGCTTTCTTT

j_gene: TRBJ2-5
v_gene: TRBV6-2/TRBV6-3
len: 13
abundance: NA
d_gene: NA
CDR3aa: CASSYLWWETQYF
CDR3nt: TGTGCCAGCAGTTACTTGTGGTGGGAGACCCAGTACTTC

j_gene: TRBJ2-6
v_gene: TRBV4-3
len: 17
abundance: NA
d_gene: TRBD2
CDR3aa: CASSQDGGASGANVLTF
CDR3nt: TGCGCCAGCAGCCAAGACGGGGGGGCTTCAGGGGCCAACGTCCTGACTTTC

j_gene: TRBJ1-5
v_gene: TRBV5-1
len: 14
abundance: many
d_gene: TRBD1
CDR3aa: CASSLMGQSFPQHF
CDR3nt: TGCGCCAGCAGCTTGATGGGACAGTCCTTCCCCCAGCATTTT

j_gene: TRBJ1-2
v_gene: TRBV2
len: 15
abundance: many
d_gene: TRBD1
CDR3aa: CASSEGTGTFRGYTF
CDR3nt: TGTGCCAGCAGTGAAGGGACAGGGACGTTTCGCGGCTACACCTTC

j_gene: TRBJ1-2
v_gene: TRBV4-1
len: 15
abundance: many
d_gene: NA
CDR3aa: CATNPGTIGNYGYTF
CDR3nt: TGCGCCACTAATCCCGGGACGATCGGTAACTATGGCTACACCTTC

j_gene: TRBJ1-6
v_gene: TRBV5-1
len: 12
abundance: many
d_gene: NA
CDR3aa: CASRTGNSPLHF
CDR3nt: TGCGCCAGCAGAACAGGGAATTCACCCCTCCACTTT

j_gene: TRBJ2-1
v_gene: TRBV5-3
len: 16
abundance: NA
d_gene: NA
CDR3aa: CARGRGGRWLDNEQFF
CDR3nt: TGCGCCAGAGGGCGAGGGGGAAGATGGCTGGACAATGAACAGTTCTTC

j_gene: TRBJ2-2
v_gene: TRBV5-4
len: 14
abundance: many
d_gene: NA
CDR3aa: CASSFGGDTGELFF
CDR3nt: TGTGCCAGCAGCTTTGGCGGGGACACCGGGGAGCTGTTTTTT

j_gene: TRBJ2-3
v_gene: TRBV15
len: 12
abundance: many
d_gene: NA
CDR3aa: CATNPSTDTQYF
CDR3nt: TGTGCCACCAACCCTAGCACAGATACGCAGTATTTT

j_gene: TRBJ2-5
v_gene: TRBV7-2
len: 15
abundance: many
d_gene: TRBD2
CDR3aa: CASSFSSGVQETQYF
CDR3nt: TGTGCCAGCAGCTTTTCTAGCGGGGTACAAGAGACCCAGTACTTC

j_gene: TRBJ2-5
v_gene: TRBV2
len: 10
abundance: many
d_gene: NA
CDR3aa: CASKGETQYF
CDR3nt: TGTGCCAGCAAAGGAGAGACCCAGTACTTC

j_gene: TRBJ1-1
v_gene: TRBV20-1
len: 13
abundance: NA
d_gene: NA
CDR3aa: CSAREGGSAEAFF
CDR3nt: TGCAGTGCTAGAGAGGGTGGGTCGGCTGAAGCTTTCTTT